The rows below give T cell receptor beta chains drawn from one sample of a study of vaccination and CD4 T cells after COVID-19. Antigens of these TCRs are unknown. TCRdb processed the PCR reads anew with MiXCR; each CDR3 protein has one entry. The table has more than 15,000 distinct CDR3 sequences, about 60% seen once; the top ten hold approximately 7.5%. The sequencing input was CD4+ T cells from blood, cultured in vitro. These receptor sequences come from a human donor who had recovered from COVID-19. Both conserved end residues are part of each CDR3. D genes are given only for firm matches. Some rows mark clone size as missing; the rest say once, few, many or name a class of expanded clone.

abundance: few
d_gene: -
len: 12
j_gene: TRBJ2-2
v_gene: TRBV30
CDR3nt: TGTGCCTGGAGAGGTTACACCGGGGAGCTGTTTTTT
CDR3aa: CAWRGYTGELFF

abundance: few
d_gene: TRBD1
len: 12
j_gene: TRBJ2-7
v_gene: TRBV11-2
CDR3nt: TGTGCCAGCGGGACAGGCGGCTACGAGCAGTACTTC
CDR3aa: CASGTGGYEQYF

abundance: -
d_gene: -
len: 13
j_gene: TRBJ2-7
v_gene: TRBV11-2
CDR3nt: TGTGCCAGCAGCCCTCCGGGTTCGGGCGAGCAGTACTTC
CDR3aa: CASSPPGSGEQYF

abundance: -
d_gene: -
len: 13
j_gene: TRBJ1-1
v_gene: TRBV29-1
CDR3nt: TGCAGCGTTGCGGGACCCAGAAGAACTGAAGCTTTCTTT
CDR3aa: CSVAGPRRTEAFF

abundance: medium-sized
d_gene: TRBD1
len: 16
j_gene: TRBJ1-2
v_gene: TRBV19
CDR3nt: TGTGCCAGTAGTTTAGAGGGACAGGGATTAAGTCTTGGCTACACCTTC
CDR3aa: CASSLEGQGLSLGYTF

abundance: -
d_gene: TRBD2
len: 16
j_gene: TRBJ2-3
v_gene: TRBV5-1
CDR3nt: TGCGCCAGCAGCTGGGGACTAGCGGGAAGGACAGATACGCAGTATTTT
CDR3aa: CASSWGLAGRTDTQYF

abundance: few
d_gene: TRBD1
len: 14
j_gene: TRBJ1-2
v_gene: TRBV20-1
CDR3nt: TGCAGTGCTAGAGGGGCAGGGGGCGTCACTGGCTACACCTTC
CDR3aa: CSARGAGGVTGYTF

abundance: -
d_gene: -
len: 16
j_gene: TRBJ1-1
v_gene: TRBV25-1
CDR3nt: TGTGCCAGCAGTGCCCGAAGACCAGTGGCGAACACTGAAGCTTTCTTT
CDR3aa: CASSARRPVANTEAFF

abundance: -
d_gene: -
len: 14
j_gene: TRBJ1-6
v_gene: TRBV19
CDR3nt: TGTGCCAGTAGTATTCTAGAGCAAAATTCACCCCTCCACTTT
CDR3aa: CASSILEQNSPLHF

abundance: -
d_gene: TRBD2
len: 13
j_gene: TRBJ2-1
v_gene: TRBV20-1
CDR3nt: TGCAGTGCTAGAGGCGGGAGGGAAGGTGAGCAGTTCTTC
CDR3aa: CSARGGREGEQFF

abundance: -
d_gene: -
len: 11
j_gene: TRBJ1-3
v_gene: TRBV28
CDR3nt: TGTGCCAGCGGGGAGGGAAACACCATATATTTT
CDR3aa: CASGEGNTIYF

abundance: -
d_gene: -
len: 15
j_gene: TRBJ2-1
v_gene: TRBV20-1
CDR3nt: TGCAGTGCTAAGAGACCCCAGGGGTCGAACGATGAGCAGTTCTTC
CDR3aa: CSAKRPQGSNDEQFF

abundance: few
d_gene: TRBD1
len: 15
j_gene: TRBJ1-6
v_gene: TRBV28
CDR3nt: TGTGCCAGCAGCCCGAACAGGGGCAATAATTCACCCCTCCACTTT
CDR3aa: CASSPNRGNNSPLHF

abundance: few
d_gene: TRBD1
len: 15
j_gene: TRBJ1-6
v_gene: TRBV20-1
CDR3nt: TGCAGTGCGCCCACCGCGGGACAGCGGAATTCACCCCTCCACTTT
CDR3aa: CSAPTAGQRNSPLHF

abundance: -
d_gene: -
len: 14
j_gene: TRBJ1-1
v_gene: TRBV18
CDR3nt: TGTGCCAGCTCACCAAACCTCGGGGACACTGAAGCTTTCTTT
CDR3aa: CASSPNLGDTEAFF

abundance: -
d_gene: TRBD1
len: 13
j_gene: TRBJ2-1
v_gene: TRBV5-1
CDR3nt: TGCGCCAGCAGCCTTCCGGGACAGCCCTCAAGGTTCTTC
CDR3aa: CASSLPGQPSRFF

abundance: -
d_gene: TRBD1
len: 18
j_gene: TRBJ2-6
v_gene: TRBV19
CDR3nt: TGTGCCAGTAGTATATTGGGCAGGGGGCGGGCTGGGGCCAACGTCCTGACTTTC
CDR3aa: CASSILGRGRAGANVLTF

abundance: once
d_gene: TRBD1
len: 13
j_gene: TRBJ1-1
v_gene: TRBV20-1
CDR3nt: TGCAGTGCCACTCGGGACAGCCTCACTGAAGCTTTCTTT
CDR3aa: CSATRDSLTEAFF

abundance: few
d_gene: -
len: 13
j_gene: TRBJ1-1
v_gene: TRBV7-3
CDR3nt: TGTGCCAGCAGTATGGGGGGGGTCACTGAAGCTTTCTTT
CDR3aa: CASSMGGVTEAFF

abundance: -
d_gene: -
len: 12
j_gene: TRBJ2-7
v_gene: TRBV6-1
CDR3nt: TGTGCCGGGGGGCAGAGCTCCTACGAGCAGTACTTC
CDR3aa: CAGGQSSYEQYF

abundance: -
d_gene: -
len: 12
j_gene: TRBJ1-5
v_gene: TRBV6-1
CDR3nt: TGTGCCAGCAGTACAAATGTAGGGCCCCAGCATTTT
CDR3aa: CASSTNVGPQHF

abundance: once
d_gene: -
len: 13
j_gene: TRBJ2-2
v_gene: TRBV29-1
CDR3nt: TGCAGCGTGGGGGGACAGATCACCGGGGAGCTGTTTTTT
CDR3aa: CSVGGQITGELFF

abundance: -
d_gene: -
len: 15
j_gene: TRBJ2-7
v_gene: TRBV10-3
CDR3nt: TGTGCCATCACAGCTCAACCGCGGGACAGCTACGAGCAGTACTTC
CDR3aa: CAITAQPRDSYEQYF

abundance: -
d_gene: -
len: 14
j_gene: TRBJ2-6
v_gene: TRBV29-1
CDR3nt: TGCAGCGTTGTCGTGAATTCTGGGGCCAACGTCCTGACTTTC
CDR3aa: CSVVVNSGANVLTF

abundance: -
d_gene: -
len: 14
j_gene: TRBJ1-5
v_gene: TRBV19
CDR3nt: TGTGCCAGTAGTATCGGGACGGCCAATCAGCCCCAGCATTTT
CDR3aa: CASSIGTANQPQHF

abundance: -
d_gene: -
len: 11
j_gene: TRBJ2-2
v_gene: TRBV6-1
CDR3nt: TGTGCCAGCAGGGACTACGGGGAGCTGTTTTTT
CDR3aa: CASRDYGELFF

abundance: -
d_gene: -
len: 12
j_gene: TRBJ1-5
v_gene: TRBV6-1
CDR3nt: TGTGCCATCAGCCAGGGTGAGCAGCCCCAGCATTTT
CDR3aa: CAISQGEQPQHF

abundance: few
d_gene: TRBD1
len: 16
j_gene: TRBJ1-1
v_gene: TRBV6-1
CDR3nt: TGTGCCAGCAGCGTGGGACAGGGGAATGCGAACACTGAAGCTTTCTTT
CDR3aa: CASSVGQGNANTEAFF

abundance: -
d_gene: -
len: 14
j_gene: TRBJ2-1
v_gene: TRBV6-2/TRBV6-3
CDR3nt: TGTGCCAGCAGTTTAGACGGGCCGAACGATGAGCAGTTCTTC
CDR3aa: CASSLDGPNDEQFF

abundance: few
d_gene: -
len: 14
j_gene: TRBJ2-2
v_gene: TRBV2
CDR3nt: TGTGCCAGCAGTGTAGTGTCTAACATCGGGGAGCTGTTTTTT
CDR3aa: CASSVVSNIGELFF

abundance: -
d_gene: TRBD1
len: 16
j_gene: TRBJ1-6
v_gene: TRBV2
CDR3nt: TGTGCCAGCAATCCCGGGAGGGGGACAGGGGTTTCACCCCTCCACTTT
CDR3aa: CASNPGRGTGVSPLHF

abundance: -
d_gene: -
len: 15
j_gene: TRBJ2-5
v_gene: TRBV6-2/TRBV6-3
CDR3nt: TGTGCCAGCAGATTACAGGGATGGTACCAAGAGACCCAGTACTTC
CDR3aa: CASRLQGWYQETQYF

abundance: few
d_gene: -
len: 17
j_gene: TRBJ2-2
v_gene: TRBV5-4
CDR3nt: TGTGCCAGCAGCCCACAATTGGGCCGCGGGGACACCGGGGAGCTGTTTTTT
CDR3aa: CASSPQLGRGDTGELFF

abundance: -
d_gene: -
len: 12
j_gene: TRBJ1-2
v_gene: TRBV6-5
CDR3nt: TGTGCCAGCAGTTACTCTAACTATGGCTACACCTTC
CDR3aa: CASSYSNYGYTF

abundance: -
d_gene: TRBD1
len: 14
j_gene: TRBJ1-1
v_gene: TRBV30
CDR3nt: TGTGCCTGGGATGGGACAGGGGGGGGGACTGAAGCTTTCTTT
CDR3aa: CAWDGTGGGTEAFF

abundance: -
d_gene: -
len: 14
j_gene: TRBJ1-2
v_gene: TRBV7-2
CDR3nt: TGTGCCAGCAGCTTAACAGTGGGTAACTATGGCTACACCTTC
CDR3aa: CASSLTVGNYGYTF

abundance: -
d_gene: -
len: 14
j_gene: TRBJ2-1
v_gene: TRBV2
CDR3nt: TGTGCCAGCAGTGGGTACGGATCCTACAATGAGCAGTTCTTC
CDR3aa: CASSGYGSYNEQFF